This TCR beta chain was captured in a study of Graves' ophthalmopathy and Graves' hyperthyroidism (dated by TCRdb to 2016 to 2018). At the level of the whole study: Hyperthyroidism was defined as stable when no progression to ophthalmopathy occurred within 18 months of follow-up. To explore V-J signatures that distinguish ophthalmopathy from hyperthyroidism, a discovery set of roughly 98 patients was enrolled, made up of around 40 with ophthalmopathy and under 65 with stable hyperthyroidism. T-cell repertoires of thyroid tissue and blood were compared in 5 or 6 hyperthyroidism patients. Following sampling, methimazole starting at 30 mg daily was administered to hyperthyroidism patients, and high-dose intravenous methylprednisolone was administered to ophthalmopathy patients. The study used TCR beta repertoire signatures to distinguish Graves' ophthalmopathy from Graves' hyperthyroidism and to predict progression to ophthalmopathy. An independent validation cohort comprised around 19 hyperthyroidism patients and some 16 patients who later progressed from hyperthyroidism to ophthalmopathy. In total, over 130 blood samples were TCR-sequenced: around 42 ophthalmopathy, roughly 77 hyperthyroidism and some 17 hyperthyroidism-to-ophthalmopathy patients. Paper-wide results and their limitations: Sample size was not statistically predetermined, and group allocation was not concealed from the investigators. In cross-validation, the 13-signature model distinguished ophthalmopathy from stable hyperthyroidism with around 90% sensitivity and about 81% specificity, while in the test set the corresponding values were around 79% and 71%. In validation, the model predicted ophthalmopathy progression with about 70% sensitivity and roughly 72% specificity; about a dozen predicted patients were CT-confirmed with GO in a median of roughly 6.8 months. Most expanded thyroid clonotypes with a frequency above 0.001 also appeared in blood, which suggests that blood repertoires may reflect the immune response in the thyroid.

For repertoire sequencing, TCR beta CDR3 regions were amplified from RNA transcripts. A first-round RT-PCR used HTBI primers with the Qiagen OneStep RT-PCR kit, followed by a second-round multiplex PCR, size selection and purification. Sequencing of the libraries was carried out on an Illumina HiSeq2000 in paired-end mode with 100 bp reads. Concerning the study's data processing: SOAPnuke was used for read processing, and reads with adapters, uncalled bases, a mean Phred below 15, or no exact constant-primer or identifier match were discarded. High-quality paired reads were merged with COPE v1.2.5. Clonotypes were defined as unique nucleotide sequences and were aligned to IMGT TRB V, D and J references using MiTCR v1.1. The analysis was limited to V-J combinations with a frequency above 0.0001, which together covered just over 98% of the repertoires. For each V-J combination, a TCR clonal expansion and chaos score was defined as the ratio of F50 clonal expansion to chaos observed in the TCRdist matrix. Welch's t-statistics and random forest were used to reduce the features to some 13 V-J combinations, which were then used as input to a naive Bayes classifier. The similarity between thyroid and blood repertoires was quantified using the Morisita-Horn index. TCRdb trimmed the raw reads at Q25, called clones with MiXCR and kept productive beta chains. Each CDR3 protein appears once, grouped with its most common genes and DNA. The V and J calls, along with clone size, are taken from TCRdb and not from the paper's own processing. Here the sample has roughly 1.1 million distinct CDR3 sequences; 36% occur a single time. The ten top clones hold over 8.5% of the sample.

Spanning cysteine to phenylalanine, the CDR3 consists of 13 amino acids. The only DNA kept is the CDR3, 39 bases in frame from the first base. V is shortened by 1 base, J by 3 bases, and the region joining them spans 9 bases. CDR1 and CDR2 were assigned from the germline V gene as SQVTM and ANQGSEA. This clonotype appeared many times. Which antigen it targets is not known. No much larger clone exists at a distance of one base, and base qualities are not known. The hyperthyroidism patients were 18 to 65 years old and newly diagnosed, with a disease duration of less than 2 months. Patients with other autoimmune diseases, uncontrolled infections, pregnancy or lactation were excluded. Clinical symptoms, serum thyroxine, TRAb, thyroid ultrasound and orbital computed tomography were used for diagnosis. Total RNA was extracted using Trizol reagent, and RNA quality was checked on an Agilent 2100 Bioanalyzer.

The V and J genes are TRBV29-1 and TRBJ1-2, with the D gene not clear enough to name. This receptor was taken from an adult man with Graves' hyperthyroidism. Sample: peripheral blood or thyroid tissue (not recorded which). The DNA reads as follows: TGCAGCGTTGAAGCCGGCAGCGACTATGGCTACACCTTC. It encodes CSVEAGSDYGYTF.